One and the same sample provided the 21 T cell receptor beta chains below, sequenced in a study of response to subunit inactivated influenza vaccine. TCRdb processed the RT-PCR reads anew with MiXCR; each CDR3 protein has one entry. This sample yields 500,000 to 550,000 distinct CDR3 sequences, of which roughly 25% are seen a single time; approximately 2.9% belongs to the top ten. The same data also went into a second study, on T cells expressing NK-cell markers. That paper states: Template switching by 5'RACE with UMIs generated the TCR beta cDNA.

This specimen was CD4+ T cells sorted from PBMCs, taken 11 to 12 days after vaccination. The receptors stem from a man aged 45 to 65 who received an inactivated influenza vaccine.

This clonotype has more than one count but fewer than ten. CDR3 coding DNA: TGTGCCAGCAGTTTTCAGGGGGCGAACACCGGGGAGCTGTTTTTT. Amino acids: CASSFQGANTGELFF. This chain joins TRBV12-3 or TRBV12-4 and TRBJ2-2, with TRBD1 matching 7 bases. V shed 3 bases and J 0 bases; nucleotides not matched to a gene: 1. This CDR3 region has 15 residues.

The CDR3 nucleotides are TGTGCCAGCTCACCAGGAGACGCCCTCGGTACAGATACGCAGTATTTT. It specifies CASSPGDALGTDTQYF. The rearrangement links TRBV18 to TRBJ2-3; D is ambiguous. CDR3 size: 16 residues. V lost 2 bases and J lost 3, with 15 bases in between. Germline V gives CDR1 KGHSH, CDR2 LQKENI.

This chain links TRBV5-1 with TRBJ1-6; possibly TRBD1 for D (5 bases). Trimming removed 0 bases from V and 7 bases from J, with 11 bases in between. The CDR3 has 15 amino acids. Germline lookup yields CDR1 SGHRS and CDR2 YFSETQ. The CDR3 DNA sequence: TGCGCCAGCAGCTTGGACACAGGAAAAAATTCACCCCTCCACTTT. It translates to CASSLDTGKNSPLHF.

This clonotype was counted only a few times. The CDR3 loop reads CASSLAATYGYTF. The CDR3 DNA reads TGTGCCAGCAGCTTAGCGGCTACCTATGGCTACACCTTC. The chain carries TRBV7-9 and TRBJ1-2; D gene unclear. CDR1 and CDR2 (germline): SEHNR, FQNEAQ (reference sequence). The ends were cut back, 0 bases at V and 4 bases at J, with 6 bases in the middle. The CDR3 runs to 13 residues.

The V and J genes are TRBV7-6 and TRBJ2-1; 7 bases agree with TRBD2. The J segment lost 9 bases and the V segment lost 1 base, leaving 3 bases of the junction unmatched. The germline CDR1 and CDR2 sequences are SGHVS and FNYEAQ. The CDR3 runs to 13 residues. The CDR3 spells CASSLEGGSEQFF. CDR3 DNA sequence: TGTGCCAGCAGCTTAGAGGGCGGGAGTGAGCAGTTCTTC.

This clonotype was picked up a small number of times. The chain uses TRBV4-1 and TRBJ2-1; no clear D. The germline V and J ends were trimmed by 1 base and 8 bases, with 15 bases remaining between them. The CDR3 sequence is 15 residues long. CDR1 is MGHRA and CDR2 is YSYEKL in the germline V gene. DNA of the CDR3: TGCGCCAGCAGCCAAGTCGGCAGGTTAAGAGATGAGCAGTTCTTC. Protein product: CASSQVGRLRDEQFF.

The V and J genes are TRBV7-2 and TRBJ2-5, with D perhaps TRBD2 (7 bases). CDR1 SGHTA and CDR2 FQGNSA come from the germline V gene. The germline V and J ends were trimmed by 4 bases and 1 base, with 13 bases remaining between them. This CDR3 comprises 15 residues. CDR3 sequence reads: CASSYGGAAQETQYF. CDR3 coding DNA: TGTGCCAGCAGCTATGGGGGGGCAGCCCAAGAGACCCAGTACTTC. Full variable domain (remainder filled in from reference TRBV7-2 and TRBJ2-5): GAGVSQSPSNKVTEKGKDVELRCDPISGHTALYWYRQSLGQGLEFLIYFQGNSAPDKSGLPSDRFSAERTGGSVSTLTIQRTQQEDSAVYLCASSYGGAAQETQYFGPGTRLLVL.

This clonotype occurred a few times. The V gene is TRBV6-1, the J gene TRBJ2-3; 8 bases align to TRBD2. The CDR3 consists of 15 residues. With 6 bases clipped from V and 4 bases from J, the junction kept 9 bases outside the gene matches. Germline V gene data show CDR1 as MNHNS and CDR2 as SASEGT. CDR3 sequence reads: CASSFYRGGSDTQYF. CDR3 in DNA: TGTGCCAGCAGCTTTTACCGGGGGGGGTCAGATACGCAGTATTTT.

This chain uses TRBV5-1 with TRBJ2-3; the D call may be TRBD1 or TRBD2 (5 bases each). Germline V gene data show CDR1 as SGHRS and CDR2 as YFSETQ. Trimming removed 0 bases from V and 2 bases from J, with 10 bases in between. The CDR3 runs to 15 residues. Written as DNA, the CDR3 is TGCGCCAGCAGCTTGGGGGACCGACACACAGATACGCAGTATTTT. Its protein is CASSLGDRHTDTQYF.

This rearrangement joins TRBV7-2 to TRBJ2-1, with a possible D match to TRBD2 (6 bases). The CDR3 extends over 15 amino acids. Germline lookup yields CDR1 SGHTA and CDR2 FQGNSA. Trimming cost V 3 bases and J 3 bases, with 12 bases left between them. For the CDR3, the DNA is TGTGCCAGCAGCTTCCGGCGGGGAAACTACAATGAGCAGTTCTTC. Translated: CASSFRRGNYNEQFF. Full variable domain (missing parts from reference TRBV7-2 and TRBJ2-1): GAGVSQSPSNKVTEKGKDVELRCDPISGHTALYWYRQSLGQGLEFLIYFQGNSAPDKSGLPSDRFSAERTGGSVSTLTIQRTQQEDSAVYLCASSFRRGNYNEQFFGPGTRLTVL.

The sample holds many counts of this clonotype. V gene TRBV4-1 combines with J gene TRBJ2-1, with TRBD2 matching 8 bases. With 1 base clipped from V and 9 bases from J, the junction kept 8 bases outside the gene matches. The CDR3 is made up of 15 amino acids. Germline lookup yields CDR1 MGHRA and CDR2 YSYEKL. DNA for the CDR3: TGCGCCAGCAGCCAAGGGATAGCGGGGTCAGGTGAGCAGTTCTTC. This gives the protein CASSQGIAGSGEQFF.

The chain links TRBV11-2 to TRBJ1-6; D not certain. Germline CDR1 is SGHAT and CDR2 is FQNNGV. V was pared by 2 bases and J by 7 bases, with 12 bases between. The CDR3 is 15 residues long. The CDR3 region is CASSLLTRTNSPLHF. As DNA, the CDR3 is TGTGCCAGCAGCTTACTCACGCGGACGAATTCACCCCTCCACTTT.

The V gene is TRBV28, the J gene TRBJ2-1; 8 bases are shared with TRBD2. Per germline, CDR1 MDHEN and CDR2 SYDVKM. The J segment lost 5 bases and the V segment lost 1 base, leaving 1 base of the junction unmatched. This CDR3 contains 14 residues. CDR3 sequence reads: CASSLLRGDNEQFF. The CDR3 region has the DNA TGTGCCAGCAGTTTATTGCGGGGGGACAATGAGCAGTTCTTC.

The rearrangement joins TRBV5-1 to TRBJ2-2, with TRBD1 as a possible D gene (5 bases). Trimming left V 0 bases short and J 6 bases short, with 12 bases between. The CDR3 has 15 amino acids. The germline CDR1 and CDR2 sequences are SGHRS and YFSETQ. The CDR3 sequence is CASSLEPQGAGELFF. CDR3 bases: TGCGCCAGCAGCTTGGAGCCGCAGGGTGCCGGGGAGCTGTTTTTT.

This clonotype was detected only a few times. The V gene is TRBV7-2, the J gene TRBJ2-3, with 7 bases fitting TRBD1. This CDR3 has 13 amino acids. J lost 10 bases, V lost 1 base, and 5 bases had no gene match. The germline gives CDR1 SGHTA, CDR2 FQGNSA. The CDR3 DNA reads as TGTGCCAGCAGCTTAGGAGACAGGGAGCCGCAGTATTTT. Its protein is CASSLGDREPQYF.

This clonotype showed up just a few times. J is TRBJ2-7 and V is TRBV10-3, with D perhaps given as TRBD1 or TRBD2 (5 bases each). The CDR3 runs 15 residues. The V end lost 4 bases, the J end lost 1 base, and 14 bases lay between the germline ends. Germline V lookup: CDR1 ENHRY, CDR2 SYGVKD. CDR3 residues: CAISGGQGRSYEQYF. CDR3 DNA: TGTGCCATCAGTGGCGGGCAGGGTCGGTCCTACGAGCAGTACTTC.

In its sample, this clonotype was seen a few times. The chain combines TRBV20-1 with TRBJ2-2; D is unresolved. The V and J ends lost 5 bases and 6 bases respectively, with 10 bases between them. The CDR3 has 12 amino acids. The germline V gene has CDR1 DFQATT and CDR2 SNEGSKA (reference sequence). CDR3 in amino acids: CSALGQPGELFF. In DNA form, the CDR3 reads TGCAGTGCTTTAGGTCAGCCCGGGGAGCTGTTTTTT.

V is TRBV6-1 and J is TRBJ1-3, with D maybe TRBD1 (5 bases). CDR1 MNHNS and CDR2 SASEGT come from the germline V gene. The CDR3 runs 18 residues. Trimming took 5 bases from V and 0 from J, leaving 20 bases between them. The CDR3 nucleotides read TGTGCCAGCAGTACCAGTGGGGGGTATTACGCCTCTGGAAACACCATATATTTT. Translated, it gives CASSTSGGYYASGNTIYF.

J is TRBJ2-5 and V is TRBV4-1; TRBD2 aligns across 8 bases. This CDR3 has 15 amino acids. CDR1 and CDR2 from the germline V gene are MGHRA and YSYEKL. Unmatched junction bases numbered 5, after V lost 3 bases and J lost 2 bases. CDR3 coding DNA: TGCGCCAGCAGCCAGGTAGCGGGGCGTCAAGAGACCCAGTACTTC. It translates to CASSQVAGRQETQYF.

This clonotype was counted a few times. The rearrangement links TRBV7-6 to TRBJ2-5; 9 positions match TRBD1. The CDR3 has 15 amino acids. V shed 5 bases, J shed 5 bases, and the junction held 9 bases outside the gene matches. Germline CDR1 and CDR2: SGHVS and FNYEAQ. CDR3 sequence (DNA): TGTGCCAGCAGCCAACAGGGGGCCGTGCGGGAGACCCAGTACTTC. Residues: CASSQQGAVRETQYF.

The chain recombines TRBV11-2 with TRBJ2-2; D call uncertain. Germline CDR1 and CDR2: SGHAT and FQNNGV. The CDR3 runs to 15 residues. V was cut by 4 bases and J by 5 bases, with 14 bases left in between. The CDR3 DNA sequence: TGTGCCAGCAGCTCCCAGAGGTTAGGGACCGGGGAGCTGTTTTTT. Translation gives CASSSQRLGTGELFF.